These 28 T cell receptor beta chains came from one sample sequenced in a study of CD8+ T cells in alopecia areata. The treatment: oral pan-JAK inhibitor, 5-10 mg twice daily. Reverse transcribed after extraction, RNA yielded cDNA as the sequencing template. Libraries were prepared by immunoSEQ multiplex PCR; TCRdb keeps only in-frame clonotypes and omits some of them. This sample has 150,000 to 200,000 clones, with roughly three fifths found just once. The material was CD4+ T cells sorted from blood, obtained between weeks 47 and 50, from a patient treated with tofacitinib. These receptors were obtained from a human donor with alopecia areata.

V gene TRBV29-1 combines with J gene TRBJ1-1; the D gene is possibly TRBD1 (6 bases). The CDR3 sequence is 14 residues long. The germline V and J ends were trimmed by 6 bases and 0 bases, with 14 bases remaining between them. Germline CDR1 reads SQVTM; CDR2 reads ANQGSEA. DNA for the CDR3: TGCAGCGTGGTAAGAGGGGGGGTGAACACTGAAGCTTTCTTT. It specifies CSVVRGGVNTEAFF.

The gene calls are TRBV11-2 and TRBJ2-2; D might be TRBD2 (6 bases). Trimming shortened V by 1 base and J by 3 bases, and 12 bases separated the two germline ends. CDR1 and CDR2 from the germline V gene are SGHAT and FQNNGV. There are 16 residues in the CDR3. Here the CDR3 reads CASSLVGGKYTGELFF. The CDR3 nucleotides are TGTGCCAGCAGCTTAGTAGGCGGGAAATACACCGGGGAGCTGTTTTTT. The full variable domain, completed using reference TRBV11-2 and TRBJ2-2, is EAGVAQSPRYKIIEKRQSVAFWCNPISGHATLYWYQQILGQGPKLLIQFQNNGVVDDSQLPKDRFSAERLKGVDSTLKIQPAKLEDSAVYLCASSLVGGKYTGELFFGEGSRLTVL.

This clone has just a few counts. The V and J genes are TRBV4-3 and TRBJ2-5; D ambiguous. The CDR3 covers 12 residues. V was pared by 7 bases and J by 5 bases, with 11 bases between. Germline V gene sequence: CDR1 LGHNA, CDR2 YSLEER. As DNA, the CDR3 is TGCGCCAGCAAGGGTTCTGGGGAGACCCAGTACTTC. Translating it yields CASKGSGETQYF.

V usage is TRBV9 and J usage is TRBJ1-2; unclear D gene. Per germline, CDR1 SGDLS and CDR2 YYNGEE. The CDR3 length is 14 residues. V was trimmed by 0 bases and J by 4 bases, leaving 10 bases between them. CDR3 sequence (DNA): TGTGCCAGCAGCGTAGCTCCGAGAAGCTATGGCTACACCTTC. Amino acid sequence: CASSVAPRSYGYTF.

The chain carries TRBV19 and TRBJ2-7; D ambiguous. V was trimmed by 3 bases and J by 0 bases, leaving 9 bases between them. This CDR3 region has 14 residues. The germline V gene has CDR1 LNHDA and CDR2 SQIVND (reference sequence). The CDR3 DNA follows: TGTGCCAGTAGTATTGGGCAGAACTCCTACGAGCAGTACTTC. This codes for CASSIGQNSYEQYF.

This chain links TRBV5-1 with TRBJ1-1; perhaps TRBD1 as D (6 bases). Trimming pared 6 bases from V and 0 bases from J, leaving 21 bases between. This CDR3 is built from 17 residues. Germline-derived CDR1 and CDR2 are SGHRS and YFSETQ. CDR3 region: CASNPGGGRPLNTEAFF. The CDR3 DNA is TGCGCCAGCAACCCCGGGGGGGGCCGACCCCTGAACACTGAAGCTTTCTTT.

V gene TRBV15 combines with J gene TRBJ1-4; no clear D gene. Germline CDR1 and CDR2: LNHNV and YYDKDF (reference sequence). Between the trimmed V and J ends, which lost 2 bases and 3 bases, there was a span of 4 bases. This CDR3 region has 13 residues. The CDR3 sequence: CATSRLANEKLFF. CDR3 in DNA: TGTGCCACCAGCAGATTGGCTAATGAAAAACTGTTTTTT.

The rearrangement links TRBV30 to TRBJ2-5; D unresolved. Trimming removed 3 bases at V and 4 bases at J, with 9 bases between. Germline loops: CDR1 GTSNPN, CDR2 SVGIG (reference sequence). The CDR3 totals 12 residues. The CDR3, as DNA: TGTGCCTGGAGACCGATGGGAGAGACCCAGTACTTC. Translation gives CAWRPMGETQYF.

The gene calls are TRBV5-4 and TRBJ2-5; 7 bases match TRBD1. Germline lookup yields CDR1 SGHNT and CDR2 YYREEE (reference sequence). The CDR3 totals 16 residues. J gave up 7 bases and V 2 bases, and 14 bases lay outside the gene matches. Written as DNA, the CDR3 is TGTGCCAGCAGCTTTTTCTCGCTAGGGGGCGACGGGACCCAGTACTTC. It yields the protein CASSFFSLGGDGTQYF.

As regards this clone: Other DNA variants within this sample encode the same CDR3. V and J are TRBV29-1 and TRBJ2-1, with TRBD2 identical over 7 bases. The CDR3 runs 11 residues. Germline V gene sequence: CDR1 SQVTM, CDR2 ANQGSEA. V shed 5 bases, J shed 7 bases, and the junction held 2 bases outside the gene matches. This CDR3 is CSVWGGNEQFF. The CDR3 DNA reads TGCAGCGTTTGGGGGGGAAATGAGCAGTTCTTC.

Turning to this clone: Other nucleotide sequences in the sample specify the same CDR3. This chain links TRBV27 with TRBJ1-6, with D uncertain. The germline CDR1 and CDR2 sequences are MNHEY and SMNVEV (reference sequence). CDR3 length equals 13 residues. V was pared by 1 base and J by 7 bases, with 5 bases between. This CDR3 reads CASSLYRNSPLHF. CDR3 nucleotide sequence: TGTGCCAGCAGTTTATACAGAAATTCACCCCTCCACTTT.

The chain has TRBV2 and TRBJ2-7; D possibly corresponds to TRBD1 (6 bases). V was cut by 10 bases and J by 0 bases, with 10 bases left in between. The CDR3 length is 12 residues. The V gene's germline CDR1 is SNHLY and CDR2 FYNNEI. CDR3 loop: CATTGNSYEQYF. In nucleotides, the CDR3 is TGTGCCACAACAGGGAACTCCTACGAGCAGTACTTC.

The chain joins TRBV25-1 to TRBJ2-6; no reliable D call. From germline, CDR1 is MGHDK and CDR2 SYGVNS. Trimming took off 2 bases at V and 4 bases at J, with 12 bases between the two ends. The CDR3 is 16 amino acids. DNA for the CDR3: TGTGCCAGCAGTGAAAGCTTGGTCTCCGGGGCCAACGTCCTGACTTTC. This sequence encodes CASSESLVSGANVLTF. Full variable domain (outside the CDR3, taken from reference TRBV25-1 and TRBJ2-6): EADIYQTPRYLVIGTGKKITLECSQTMGHDKMYWYQQDPGMELHLIHYSYGVNSTEKGDLSSESTVSRIRTEHFPLTLESARPSHTSQYLCASSESLVSGANVLTFGAGSRLTVL.

In nucleotides, the CDR3 is TGTGCCAGCAGAAACGGACTAGCGGGATACACAGATACGCAGTATTTT. Translating it yields CASRNGLAGYTDTQYF. The J gene is TRBJ2-3, the V gene TRBV2; 12 bases align to TRBD2. Germline CDR1 and CDR2: SNHLY and FYNNEI. The CDR3 is made up of 16 amino acids. Germline trimming cut 6 bases from V and 2 bases from J; bases unmatched to any gene: 6.

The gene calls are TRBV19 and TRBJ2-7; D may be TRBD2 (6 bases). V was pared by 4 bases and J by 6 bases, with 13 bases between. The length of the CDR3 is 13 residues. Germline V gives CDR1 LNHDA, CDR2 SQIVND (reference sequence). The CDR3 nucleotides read TGTGCCAGTAGTAGCGGGACTTCGAGCGAGCAGTACTTC. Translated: CASSSGTSSEQYF.

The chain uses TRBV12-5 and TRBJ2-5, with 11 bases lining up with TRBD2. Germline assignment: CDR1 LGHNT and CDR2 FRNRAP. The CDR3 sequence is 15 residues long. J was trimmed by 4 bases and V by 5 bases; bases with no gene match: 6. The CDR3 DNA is TGTGCTAGTGGTCCCTTAGCGGGGGGGCGAGAGACCCAGTACTTC. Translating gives CASGPLAGGRETQYF.

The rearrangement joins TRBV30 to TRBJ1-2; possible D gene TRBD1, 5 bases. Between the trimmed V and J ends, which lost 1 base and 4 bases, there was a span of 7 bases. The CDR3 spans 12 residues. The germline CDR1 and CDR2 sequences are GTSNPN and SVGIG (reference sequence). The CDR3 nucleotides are TGTGCCTGGAGTGCAGGGACCTATGGCTACACCTTC. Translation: CAWSAGTYGYTF. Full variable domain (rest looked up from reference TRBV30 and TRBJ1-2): SQTIHQWPATLVQPVGSPLSLECTVEGTSNPNLYWYRQAAGRGLQLLFYSVGIGQISSEVPQNLSASRPQDRQFILSSKKLLLSDSGFYLCAWSAGTYGYTFGSGTRLTVV.

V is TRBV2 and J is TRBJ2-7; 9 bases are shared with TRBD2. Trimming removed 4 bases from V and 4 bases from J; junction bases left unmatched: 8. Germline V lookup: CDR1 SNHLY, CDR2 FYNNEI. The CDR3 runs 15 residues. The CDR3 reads CASSVTAGGTYEQYF. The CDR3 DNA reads TGTGCCAGCAGTGTCACAGCGGGGGGTACTTACGAGCAGTACTTC.

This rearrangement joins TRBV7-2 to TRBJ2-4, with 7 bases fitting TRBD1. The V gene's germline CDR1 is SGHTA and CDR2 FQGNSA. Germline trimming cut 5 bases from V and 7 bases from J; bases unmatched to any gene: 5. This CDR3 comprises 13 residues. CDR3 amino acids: CASSPGQRNIQYF. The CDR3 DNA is TGTGCCAGCAGCCCGGGACAGCGGAACATTCAGTACTTC.

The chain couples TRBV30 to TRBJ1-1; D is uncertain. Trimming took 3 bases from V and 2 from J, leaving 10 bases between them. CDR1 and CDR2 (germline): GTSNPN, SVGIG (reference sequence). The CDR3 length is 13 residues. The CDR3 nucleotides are TGTGCCTGGAGAAATAGGATTAACACTGAAGCTTTCTTT. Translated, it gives CAWRNRINTEAFF.

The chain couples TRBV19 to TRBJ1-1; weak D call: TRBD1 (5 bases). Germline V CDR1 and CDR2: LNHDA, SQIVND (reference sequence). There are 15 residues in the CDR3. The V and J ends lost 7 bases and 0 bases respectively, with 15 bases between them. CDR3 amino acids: CASKRGTNMNTEAFF. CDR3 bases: TGTGCCAGTAAGCGAGGGACCAACATGAACACTGAAGCTTTCTTT.

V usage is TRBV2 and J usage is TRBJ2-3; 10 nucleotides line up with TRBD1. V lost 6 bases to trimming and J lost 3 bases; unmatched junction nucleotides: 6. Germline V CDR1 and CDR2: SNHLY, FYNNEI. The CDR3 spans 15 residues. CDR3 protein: CASRRQGAVTDTQYF. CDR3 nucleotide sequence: TGTGCCAGCAGGCGACAGGGGGCGGTAACAGATACGCAGTATTTT.

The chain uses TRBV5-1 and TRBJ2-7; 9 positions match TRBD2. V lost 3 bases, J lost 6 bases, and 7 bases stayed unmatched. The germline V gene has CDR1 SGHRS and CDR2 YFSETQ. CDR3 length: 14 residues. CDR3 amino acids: CASSSLSTSGEQYF. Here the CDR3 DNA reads TGCGCCAGCAGCTCCCTATCGACTAGCGGCGAGCAGTACTTC.

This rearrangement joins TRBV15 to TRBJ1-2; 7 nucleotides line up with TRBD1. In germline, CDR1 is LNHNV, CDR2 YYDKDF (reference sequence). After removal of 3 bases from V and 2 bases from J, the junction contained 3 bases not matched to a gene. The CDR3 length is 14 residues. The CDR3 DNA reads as TGTGCCACCAGCAGGACAGGGATCAACTATGGCTACACCTTC. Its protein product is CATSRTGINYGYTF.

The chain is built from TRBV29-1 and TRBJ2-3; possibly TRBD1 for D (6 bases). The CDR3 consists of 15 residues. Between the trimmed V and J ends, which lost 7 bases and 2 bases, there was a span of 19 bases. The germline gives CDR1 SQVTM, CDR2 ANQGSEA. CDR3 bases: TGCAGCGCCCCCAGCCTACAGGGAGTCACAGATACGCAGTATTTT. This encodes CSAPSLQGVTDTQYF.

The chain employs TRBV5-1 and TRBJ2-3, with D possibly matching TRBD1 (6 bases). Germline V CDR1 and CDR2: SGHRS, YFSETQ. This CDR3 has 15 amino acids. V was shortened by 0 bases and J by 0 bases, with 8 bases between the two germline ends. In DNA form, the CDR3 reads TGCGCCAGCAGCTTGGGGGGACACAGCACAGATACGCAGTATTTT. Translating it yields CASSLGGHSTDTQYF.

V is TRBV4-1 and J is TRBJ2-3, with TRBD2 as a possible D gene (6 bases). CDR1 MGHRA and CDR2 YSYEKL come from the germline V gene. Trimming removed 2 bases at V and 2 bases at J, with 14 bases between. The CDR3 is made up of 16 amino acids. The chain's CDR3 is CASSQRLGVVTDTQYF. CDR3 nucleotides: TGCGCCAGCAGCCAACGACTAGGTGTGGTCACAGATACGCAGTATTTT.

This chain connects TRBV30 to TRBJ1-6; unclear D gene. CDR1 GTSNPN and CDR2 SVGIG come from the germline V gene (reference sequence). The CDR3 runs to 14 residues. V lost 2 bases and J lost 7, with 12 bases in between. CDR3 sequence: CAWSRPQTNSPLHF. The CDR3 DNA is TGTGCCTGGAGTCGGCCTCAGACGAATTCACCCCTCCACTTT.